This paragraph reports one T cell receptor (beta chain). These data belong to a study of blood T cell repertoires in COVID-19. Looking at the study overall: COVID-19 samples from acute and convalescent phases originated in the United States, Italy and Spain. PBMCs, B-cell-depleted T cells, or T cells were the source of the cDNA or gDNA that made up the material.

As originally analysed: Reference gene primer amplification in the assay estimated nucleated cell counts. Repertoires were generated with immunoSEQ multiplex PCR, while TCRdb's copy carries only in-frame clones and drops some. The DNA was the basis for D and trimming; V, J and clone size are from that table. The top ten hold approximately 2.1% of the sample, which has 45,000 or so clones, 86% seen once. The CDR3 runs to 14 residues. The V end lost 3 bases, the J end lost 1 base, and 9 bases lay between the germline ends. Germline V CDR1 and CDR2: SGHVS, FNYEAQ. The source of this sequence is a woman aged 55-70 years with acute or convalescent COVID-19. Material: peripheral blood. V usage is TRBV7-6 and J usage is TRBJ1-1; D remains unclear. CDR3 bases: TGTGCCAGCAGCTTGAGGTACTCGAACACTGAAGCTTTCTTT. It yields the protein CASSLRYSNTEAFF.